The sequence of this TCR beta chain was determined in a study of shared clonotypes between healthy human individuals. The study, taken as a whole, reports: Estimated richness was generally greater in naive than memory subsets.

Sequencing used immunoSEQ multiplex PCR; TCRdb keeps in-frame clones, though not all of them. The sample consists of 1.5 million to 2.5 million clones, about 95% of them appearing once. Concerning this clone: Its specificity is not known.

J gave up 5 bases and V 0 bases, and 3 bases lay outside the gene matches. CDR3 size: 15 residues. CDR1 and CDR2 from the germline V gene are SGDLS and YYNGEE. CD45RO negativity and positive selection for CCR7 defined naive CD8 cells, a population that excluded terminally differentiated effector memory CD45RA+ cells. The rearrangement uses TRBV9 and TRBJ2-7; 12 positions match TRBD1. Material for sequencing was naive CD8+ T cells sorted from blood. This clonotype originated in a young man in good health. The CDR3 bases are TGTGCCAGCAGCGTAGTGGGACAGGGGGCTGACGAGCAGTACTTC. Amino acids: CASSVVGQGADEQYF. Combining the CDR3 with reference TRBV9 and TRBJ2-7 gives the whole variable domain DSGVTQTPKHLITATGQRVTLRCSPRSGDLSVYWYQQSLDQGLQFLIQYYNGEERAKGNILERFSAQQFPDLHSELNLSSLELGDSALYFCASSVVGQGADEQYFGPGTRLTVT.